What follows are 6 T cell receptor beta chains derived from one specimen sequenced in a study of cytomegalovirus exposure and HLA in healthy donors. With 60 Vbeta and 13 Jbeta primers, the PCR was carried out. The repertoire was sequenced with immunoSEQ multiplex PCR; TCRdb's copy has only in-frame clones and lacks some. The data hold 110,000 to 150,000 clones, with approximately 70% observed a single time. What was sequenced was PBMCs. These receptors were collected from a woman aged 30 to 39 in good health and CMV-seronegative.

V gene TRBV27 combines with J gene TRBJ2-5, with D possibly being TRBD1 (6 bases). Trimming left V 5 bases short and J 2 bases short, with 18 bases between. The CDR3 is 16 amino acids. Germline V CDR1 and CDR2: MNHEY, SMNVEV (reference sequence). The CDR3 coding sequence is TGTGCCAGCAGTCCCTGGACAGAAGCTCGTCAAGAGACCCAGTACTTC. Its translation: CASSPWTEARQETQYF.

V is TRBV30 and J is TRBJ2-3, with a possible D match to TRBD1 (5 bases). V dropped 3 bases and J dropped 7 bases, with 11 bases sitting between them. In germline, CDR1 is GTSNPN, CDR2 SVGIG (reference sequence). The CDR3 consists of 12 residues. The CDR3 sequence is CAWSSAGYTQYF. CDR3 DNA: TGTGCCTGGAGCTCCGCAGGGTATACGCAGTATTTT.

The chain uses TRBV6-6 and TRBJ2-7; TRBD2 is a possible D gene (5 bases). Germline V lookup: CDR1 MNHNY, CDR2 SVGAGI (reference sequence). V was cut by 7 bases and J by 3 bases, with 16 bases left in between. The CDR3 has 14 amino acids. The CDR3 region has the DNA TGTGCCAGCACCCAAGGGCTAGCCAGCTACGAGCAGTACGTC. Translation gives CASTQGLASYEQYV.

This clone appeared once. CDR3 sequence (DNA): TGTGCCAGTAGTCTCGGGGGGTGGCAGCCCCAGCATTTT. Translated: CASSLGGWQPQHF. The chain recombines TRBV19 with TRBJ1-5; TRBD1 might be the D (5 bases). The CDR3 loop spans 13 amino acids. Deletions cut 5 bases from V and 7 bases from J, with 12 bases between. CDR1 is LNHDA and CDR2 is SQIVND in the germline V gene (reference sequence).

This clone was seen a few times. The CDR3 reads CASSPFGGNGYTF. The DNA for the CDR3 is TGTGCCAGCTCACCATTCGGAGGGAATGGCTACACCTTC. V usage is TRBV18 and J usage is TRBJ1-2; D gene unclear. Germline CDR1 is KGHSH and CDR2 is LQKENI. The CDR3 extends over 13 amino acids. V gave up 2 bases and J gave up 6 bases, with 10 bases separating them.

This chain joins TRBV19 and TRBJ1-5, with 10 bases lining up with TRBD1. With 3 bases clipped from V and 2 bases from J, the junction kept 10 bases outside the gene matches. This CDR3 region has 18 residues. The germline V gene encodes CDR1 LNHDA and CDR2 SQIVND (reference sequence). Here the CDR3 DNA reads TGTGCCAGTAGTATCCTCCAAACTGACAGGGGGCGCAATCAGCCCCAGCATTTT. Amino acids: CASSILQTDRGRNQPQHF.